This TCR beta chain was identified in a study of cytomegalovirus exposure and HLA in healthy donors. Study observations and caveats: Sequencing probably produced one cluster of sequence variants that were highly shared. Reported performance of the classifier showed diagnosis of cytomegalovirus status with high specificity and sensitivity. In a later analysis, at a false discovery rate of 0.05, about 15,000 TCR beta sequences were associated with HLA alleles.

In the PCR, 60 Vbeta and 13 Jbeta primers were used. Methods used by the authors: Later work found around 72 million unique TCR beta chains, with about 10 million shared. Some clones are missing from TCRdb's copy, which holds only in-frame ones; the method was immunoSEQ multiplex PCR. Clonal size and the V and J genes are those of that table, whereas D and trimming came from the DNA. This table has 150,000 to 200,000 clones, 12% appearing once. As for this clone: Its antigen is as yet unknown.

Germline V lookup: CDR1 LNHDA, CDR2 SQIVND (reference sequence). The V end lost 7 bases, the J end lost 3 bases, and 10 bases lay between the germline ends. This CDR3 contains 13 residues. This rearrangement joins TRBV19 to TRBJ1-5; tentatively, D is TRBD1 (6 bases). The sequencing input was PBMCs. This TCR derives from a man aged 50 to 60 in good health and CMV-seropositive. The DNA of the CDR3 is TGTGCCAGTACCGGACAGTACAATCAGCCCCAGCATTTT. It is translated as CASTGQYNQPQHF.